These 3 T cell receptor beta chains came from one sample sequenced in a study of T cell responses to AZD1222 COVID-19 vaccine. Data came from immunoSEQ multiplex PCR; TCRdb stores just in-frame clones and leaves some out. Of over 110,000 clones detected, roughly 89% appear once; the ten largest clones hold 1.7%. The sequencing here drew on peripheral blood, taken on day 0 of AZD1222 vaccination. These receptors all stem from an adult in good health.

The CDR3 loop reads CASSPPSGSADTQYF. Written as DNA, the CDR3 is TGTGCCAGCTCACCACCTAGCGGGAGCGCAGATACGCAGTATTTT. The genes are TRBV18 and TRBJ2-3; TRBD2 matches 9 bases. The CDR3 contains 15 residues. V shed 0 bases and J 4 bases; nucleotides not matched to a gene: 2. Germline CDR1 KGHSH, CDR2 LQKENI. The full variable domain, completed using reference TRBV18 and TRBJ2-3, is NAGVMQNPRHLVRRRGQEARLRCSPMKGHSHVYWYRQLPEEGLKFMVYLQKENIIDESGMPKERFSAEFPKEGPSILRIQQVVRGDSAAYFCASSPPSGSADTQYFGPGTRLTVL.

This clone was detected once. In the same sample, other DNA sequences code for this CDR3. This chain connects TRBV18 to TRBJ1-5; no clear D. Trimming removed 3 bases from V and 0 bases from J, with 3 bases in between. Germline V lookup: CDR1 KGHSH, CDR2 LQKENI. This CDR3 is built from 13 residues. The CDR3 DNA follows: TGTGCCAGCTCACCTGATAGCAATCAGCCCCAGCATTTT. It encodes CASSPDSNQPQHF.

This clone was observed a few times. The chain links TRBV3-1 (or the pseudogene TRBV3-2) to TRBJ2-1; D is possibly TRBD2 (6 bases). Germline lookup yields CDR1 LGHDT and CDR2 YNNKEL (reference sequence). V was cut by 4 bases and J by 3 bases, with 13 bases left in between. This CDR3 has 15 amino acids. The CDR3: CASSPDPGVYNEQFF. For the CDR3, the DNA is TGTGCCAGCAGCCCAGACCCGGGGGTCTACAATGAGCAGTTCTTC.